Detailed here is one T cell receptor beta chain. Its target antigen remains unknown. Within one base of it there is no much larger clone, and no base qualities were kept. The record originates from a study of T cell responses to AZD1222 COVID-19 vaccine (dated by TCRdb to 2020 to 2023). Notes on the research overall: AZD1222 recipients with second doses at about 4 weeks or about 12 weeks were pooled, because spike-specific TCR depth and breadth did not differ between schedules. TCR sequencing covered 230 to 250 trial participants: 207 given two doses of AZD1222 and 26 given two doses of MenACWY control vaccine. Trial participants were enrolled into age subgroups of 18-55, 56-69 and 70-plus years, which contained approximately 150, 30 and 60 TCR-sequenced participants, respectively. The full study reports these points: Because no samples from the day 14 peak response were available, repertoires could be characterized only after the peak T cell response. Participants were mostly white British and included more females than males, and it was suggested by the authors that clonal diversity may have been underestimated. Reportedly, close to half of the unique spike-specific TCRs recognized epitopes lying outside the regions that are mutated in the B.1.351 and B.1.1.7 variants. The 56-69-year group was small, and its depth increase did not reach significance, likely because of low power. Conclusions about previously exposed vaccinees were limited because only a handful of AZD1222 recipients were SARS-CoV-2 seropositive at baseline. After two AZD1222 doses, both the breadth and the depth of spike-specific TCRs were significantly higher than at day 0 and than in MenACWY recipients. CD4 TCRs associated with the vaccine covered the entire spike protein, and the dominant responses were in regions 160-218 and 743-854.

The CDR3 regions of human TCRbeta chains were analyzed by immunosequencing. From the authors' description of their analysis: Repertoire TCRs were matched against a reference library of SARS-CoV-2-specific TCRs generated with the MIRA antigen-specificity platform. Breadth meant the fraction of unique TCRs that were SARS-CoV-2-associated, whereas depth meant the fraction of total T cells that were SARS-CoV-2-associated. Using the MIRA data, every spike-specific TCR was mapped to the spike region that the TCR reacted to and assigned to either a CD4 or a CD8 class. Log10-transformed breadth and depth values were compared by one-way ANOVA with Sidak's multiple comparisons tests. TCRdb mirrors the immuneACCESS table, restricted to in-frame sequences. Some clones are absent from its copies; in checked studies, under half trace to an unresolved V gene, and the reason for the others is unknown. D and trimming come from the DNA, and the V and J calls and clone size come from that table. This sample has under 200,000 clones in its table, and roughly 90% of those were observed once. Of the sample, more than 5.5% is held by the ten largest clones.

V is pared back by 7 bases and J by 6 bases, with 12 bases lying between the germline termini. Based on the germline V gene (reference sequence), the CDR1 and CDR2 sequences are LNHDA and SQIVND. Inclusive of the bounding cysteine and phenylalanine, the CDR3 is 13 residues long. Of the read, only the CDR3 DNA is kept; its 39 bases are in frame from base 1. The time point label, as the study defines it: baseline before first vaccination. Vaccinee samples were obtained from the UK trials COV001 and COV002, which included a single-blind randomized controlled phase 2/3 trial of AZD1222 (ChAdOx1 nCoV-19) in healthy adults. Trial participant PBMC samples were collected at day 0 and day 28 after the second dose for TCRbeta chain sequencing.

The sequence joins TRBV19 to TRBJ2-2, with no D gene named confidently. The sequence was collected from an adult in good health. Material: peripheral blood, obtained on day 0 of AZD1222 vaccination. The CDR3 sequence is CASNTVVAGELFF. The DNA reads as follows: TGTGCCAGTAATACTGTTGTCGCCGGGGAGCTGTTTTTT.